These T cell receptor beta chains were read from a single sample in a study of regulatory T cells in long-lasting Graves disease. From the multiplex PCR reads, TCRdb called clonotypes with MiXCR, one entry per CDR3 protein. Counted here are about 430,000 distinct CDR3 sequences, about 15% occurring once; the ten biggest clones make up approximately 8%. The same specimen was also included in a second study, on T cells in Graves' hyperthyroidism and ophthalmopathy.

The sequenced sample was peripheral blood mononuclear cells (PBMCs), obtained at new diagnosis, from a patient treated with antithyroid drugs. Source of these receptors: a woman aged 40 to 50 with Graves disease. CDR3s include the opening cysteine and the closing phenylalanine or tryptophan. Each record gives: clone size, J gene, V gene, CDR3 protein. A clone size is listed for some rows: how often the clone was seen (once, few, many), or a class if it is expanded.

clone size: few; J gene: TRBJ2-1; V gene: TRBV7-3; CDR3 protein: CASSTGPNNEQFF
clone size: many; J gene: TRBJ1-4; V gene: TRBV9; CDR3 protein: CASSSGQATNEKLFF
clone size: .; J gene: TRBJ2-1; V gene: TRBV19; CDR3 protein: CASSIDRYNEQFF
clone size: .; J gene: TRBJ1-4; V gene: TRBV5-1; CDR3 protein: CASSLDWGADEKLFF
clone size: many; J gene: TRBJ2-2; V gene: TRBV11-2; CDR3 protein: CASSRQGARTGELFF
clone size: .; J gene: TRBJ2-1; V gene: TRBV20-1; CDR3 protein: CSALGLMGLRNEQFF
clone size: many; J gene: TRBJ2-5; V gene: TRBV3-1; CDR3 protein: CASSHGETLQETQYF
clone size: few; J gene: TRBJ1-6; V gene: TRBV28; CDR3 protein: CASSLGTGSSYNSPLHF
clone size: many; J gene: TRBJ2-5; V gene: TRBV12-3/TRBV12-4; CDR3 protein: CASSENRETQYF
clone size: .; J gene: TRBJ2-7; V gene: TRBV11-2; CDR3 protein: CASSQGTGRTYEQYF
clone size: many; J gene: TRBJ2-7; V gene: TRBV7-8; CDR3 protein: CASSNTRGGTYEQYF
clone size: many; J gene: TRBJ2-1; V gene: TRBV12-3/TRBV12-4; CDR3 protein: CASSRTSRSYNEQFF
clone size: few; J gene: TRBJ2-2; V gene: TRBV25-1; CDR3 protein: CASSESGRDTGELFF
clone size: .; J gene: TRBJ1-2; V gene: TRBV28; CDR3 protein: CASSFTLAIYGYTF
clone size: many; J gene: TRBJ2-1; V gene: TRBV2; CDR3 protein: CASSEAPRPLTRYNEQFF
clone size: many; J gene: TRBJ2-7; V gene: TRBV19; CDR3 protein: CASSISGDKHYEQYF
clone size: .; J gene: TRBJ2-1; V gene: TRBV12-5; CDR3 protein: CASVGTSVGNEQFF
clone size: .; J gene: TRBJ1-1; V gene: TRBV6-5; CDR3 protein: CASSYEQGRGNTEAFF
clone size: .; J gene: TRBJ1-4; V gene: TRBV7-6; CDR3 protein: CASSPGTGLNEKLFF
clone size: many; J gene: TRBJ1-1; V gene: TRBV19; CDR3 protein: CASSIERTGSTAFF
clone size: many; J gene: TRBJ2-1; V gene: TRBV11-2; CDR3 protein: CASSLDPSGSYNEQFF
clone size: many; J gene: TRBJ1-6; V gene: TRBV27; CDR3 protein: CASSLSLTGGLDNSPLHF
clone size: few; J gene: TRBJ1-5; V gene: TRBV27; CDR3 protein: CASSPQIYSNLPQHF
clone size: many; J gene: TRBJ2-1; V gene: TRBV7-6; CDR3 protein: CASSFLTGDSYNEQFF
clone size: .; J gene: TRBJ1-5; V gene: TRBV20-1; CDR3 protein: CSANGQGRRQPQHF
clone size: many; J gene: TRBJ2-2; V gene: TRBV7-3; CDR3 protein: CASSLYRAGGRIGELFF
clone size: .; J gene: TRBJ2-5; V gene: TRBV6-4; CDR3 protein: CASSDWEGPRTIQETQYF
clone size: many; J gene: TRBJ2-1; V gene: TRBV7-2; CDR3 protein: CASSFSPGLAGHEQFF
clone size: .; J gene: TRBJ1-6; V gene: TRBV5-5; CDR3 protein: CASSRTVGDRDNSPLHF
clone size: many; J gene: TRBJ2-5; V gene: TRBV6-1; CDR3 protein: CASREGGGQETQYF
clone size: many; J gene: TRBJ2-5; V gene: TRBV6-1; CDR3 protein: CANRQKRGPGLGPSGKETQYF
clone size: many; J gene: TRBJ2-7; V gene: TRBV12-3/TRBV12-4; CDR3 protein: CASSWTSGMYEQYF
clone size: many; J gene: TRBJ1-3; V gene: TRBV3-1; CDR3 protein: CASSQTGSYGNTIYF